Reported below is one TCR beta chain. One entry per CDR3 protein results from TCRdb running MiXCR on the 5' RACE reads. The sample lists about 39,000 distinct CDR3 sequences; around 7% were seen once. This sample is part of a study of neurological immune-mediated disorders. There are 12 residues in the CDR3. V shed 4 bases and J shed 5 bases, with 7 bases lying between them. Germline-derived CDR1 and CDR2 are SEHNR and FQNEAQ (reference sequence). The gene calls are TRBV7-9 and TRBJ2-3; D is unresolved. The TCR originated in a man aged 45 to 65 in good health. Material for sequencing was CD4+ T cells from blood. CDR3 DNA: TGTGCCAGCAGCTCCCGCATAGATACGCAGTATTTT. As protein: CASSSRIDTQYF. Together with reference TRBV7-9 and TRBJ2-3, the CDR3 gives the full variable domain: DTGVSQNPRHKITKRGQNVTFRCDPISEHNRLYWYRQTLGQGPEFLTYFQNEAQLEKSRLLSDRFSAERPKGSFSTLEIQRTEQGDSAMYLCASSSRIDTQYFGPGTRLTVL.